Following are 6 T cell receptor beta chains from one sample sequenced in a study of blood T cell repertoires in COVID-19. Method: immunoSEQ multiplex PCR; TCRdb's copy keeps in-frame clones and lacks some. This table holds tens of thousands of clones, 86% found once. Input material: peripheral blood. Source of these receptors: a man between 65 and 85 years old with active or convalescent COVID-19.

This rearrangement joins TRBV3-1 (or the pseudogene TRBV3-2) to TRBJ2-7; TRBD2 agrees at 11 bases. This CDR3 has 15 residues. Losses at the gene ends were 4 bases for V and 2 bases for J; bases not matched to a gene: 4. CDR1 is LGHDT and CDR2 is YNNKEL in the germline V gene (reference sequence). As DNA, the CDR3 is TGTGCCAGCAGCCTAACTAGCGGGAGCCCCTACGAGCAGTACTTC. This codes for CASSLTSGSPYEQYF.

The chain couples TRBV7-9 to TRBJ2-1, with 7 bases identical to TRBD1. CDR1 and CDR2 (germline): SEHNR, FQNEAQ (reference sequence). The CDR3 spans 15 residues. V gave up 3 bases and J gave up 2 bases; unmatched junction bases: 4. CDR3 region: CASSLEGGTYNEQFF. CDR3 nucleotide sequence: TGTGCCAGCAGCTTGGAAGGGGGCACCTACAATGAGCAGTTCTTC. Filled out from reference TRBV7-9 and TRBJ2-1, the complete variable domain reads DTGVSQNPRHKITKRGQNVTFRCDPISEHNRLYWYRQTLGQGPEFLTYFQNEAQLEKSRLLSDRFSAERPKGSFSTLEIQRTEQGDSAMYLCASSLEGGTYNEQFFGPGTRLTVL.

Only a few counts were recorded for this clone. The chain employs TRBV7-3 and TRBJ1-1; 9 bases map to TRBD1. Germline CDR1 is SGHTA and CDR2 is FQGTGA. Trimming at V came to 5 bases and at J to 4 bases, leaving 2 bases not matched to a gene. The CDR3 runs to 13 residues. CDR3 loop: CASSATGGTEAFF. The CDR3 DNA reads TGTGCCAGCAGCGCGACAGGGGGCACTGAAGCTTTCTTT.

The V gene is TRBV6-5, the J gene TRBJ1-6, with no clear D. The CDR3 consists of 15 residues. CDR1 MNHEY and CDR2 SVGAGI come from the germline V gene. V was shortened by 0 bases and J by 0 bases, with 3 bases between the two germline ends. CDR3 region: CASSYSRSYNSPLHF. Written as DNA, the CDR3 is TGTGCCAGCAGTTACTCCCGCTCCTATAATTCACCCCTCCACTTT.

The DNA of the CDR3 is TGCGCCAGCAGCCCGGGACTCCGGAACACTGAAGCTTTCTTT. It yields the protein CASSPGLRNTEAFF. The V gene is TRBV4-3, the J gene TRBJ1-1; perhaps TRBD1 as D (5 bases). Germline CDR1 is LGHNA and CDR2 is YSLEER. CDR3 length equals 14 residues. V dropped 4 bases and J dropped 1 base, with 10 bases sitting between them.

The gene calls are TRBV18 and TRBJ2-6; possibly TRBD1 for D (5 bases). The length of the CDR3 is 17 residues. Per the germline V gene, CDR1 is KGHSH and CDR2 is LQKENI. Trimming cost V 3 bases and J 1 base, with 13 bases left between them. CDR3 in DNA: TGTGCCAGCTCACCCATCAGGGATGTATCTGGGGCCAACGTCCTGACTTTC. Protein sequence: CASSPIRDVSGANVLTF.